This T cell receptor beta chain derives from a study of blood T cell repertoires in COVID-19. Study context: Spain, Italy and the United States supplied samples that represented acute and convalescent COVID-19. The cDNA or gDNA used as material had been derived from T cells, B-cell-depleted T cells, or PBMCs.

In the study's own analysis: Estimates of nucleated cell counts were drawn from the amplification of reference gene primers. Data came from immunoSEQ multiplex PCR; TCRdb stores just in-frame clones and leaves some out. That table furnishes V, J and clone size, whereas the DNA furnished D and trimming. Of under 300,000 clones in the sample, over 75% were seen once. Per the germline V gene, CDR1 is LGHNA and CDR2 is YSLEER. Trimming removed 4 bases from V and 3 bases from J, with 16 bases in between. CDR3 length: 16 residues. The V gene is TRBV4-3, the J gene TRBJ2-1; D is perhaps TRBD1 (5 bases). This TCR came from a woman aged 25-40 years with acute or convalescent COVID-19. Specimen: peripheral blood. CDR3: CASSLSPDTYYNEQFF. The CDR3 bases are TGCGCCAGCAGCCTCTCTCCGGACACATACTACAATGAGCAGTTCTTC.